This passage covers 5 T cell receptor beta chains from one sample sequenced in a study of blood T cell repertoires in COVID-19. This table comes from immunoSEQ multiplex PCR, and its TCRdb copy is limited to in-frame clones, with some not included. The sample carries under 200,000 clones, 74% recorded once. Sequenced input: peripheral blood. Source of these receptors: an elderly woman with acute or convalescent COVID-19.

This chain uses TRBV19 with TRBJ2-1; TRBD2 matches 9 bases. This CDR3 region has 15 residues. With V trimmed by 5 bases and J by 6 bases, 8 bases remained unmatched. The germline CDR1 and CDR2 sequences are LNHDA and SQIVND (reference sequence). CDR3 DNA: TGTGCCAGTAGTTCGGCGGGAGGGCCCTTCAATGAGCAGTTCTTC. Protein sequence: CASSSAGGPFNEQFF.

The chain joins TRBV5-5 to TRBJ2-5; the match to TRBD2 covers 14 bases. Germline V gene sequence: CDR1 SGHKS, CDR2 YYEKEE (reference sequence). Losses at the gene ends were 4 bases for V and 5 bases for J; bases not matched to a gene: 4. The length of the CDR3 is 15 residues. This chain's CDR3 is CASSGTSGSWETQYF. The CDR3 nucleotides read TGTGCCAGCAGCGGGACTAGCGGGAGTTGGGAGACCCAGTACTTC.

This chain links TRBV24-1 with TRBJ2-2; 10 bases are shared with TRBD1. J lost 5 bases, V lost 4 bases, and 6 bases had no gene match. The CDR3 runs 16 residues. CDR1 KGHDR and CDR2 SFDVKD come from the germline V gene. The CDR3 coding sequence is TGTGCCACCAGTGACCCCGGGACAGGGGAAACCGGGGAGCTGTTTTTT. It yields the protein CATSDPGTGETGELFF.

The rearrangement uses TRBV2 and TRBJ2-3; TRBD2 matches 12 bases. V gave up 5 bases and J gave up 6 bases; unmatched junction bases: 9. Germline V gene sequence: CDR1 SNHLY, CDR2 FYNNEI. This CDR3 has 16 amino acids. CDR3 sequence: CASSPSLAGGTDTQYF. The CDR3 DNA is TGTGCCAGCAGTCCATCGCTAGCGGGAGGGACCGATACGCAGTATTTT.

V gene TRBV5-4 combines with J gene TRBJ2-3; the match to TRBD2 covers 13 bases. Losses at the gene ends were 4 bases for V and 3 bases for J; bases not matched to a gene: 2. Germline values: CDR1 SGHNT, CDR2 YYREEE (reference sequence). The CDR3 is made up of 15 amino acids. CDR3 in amino acids: CASSTGLAGTDTQYF. The CDR3 DNA is TGTGCCAGCAGCACGGGACTAGCGGGAACAGATACGCAGTATTTT.